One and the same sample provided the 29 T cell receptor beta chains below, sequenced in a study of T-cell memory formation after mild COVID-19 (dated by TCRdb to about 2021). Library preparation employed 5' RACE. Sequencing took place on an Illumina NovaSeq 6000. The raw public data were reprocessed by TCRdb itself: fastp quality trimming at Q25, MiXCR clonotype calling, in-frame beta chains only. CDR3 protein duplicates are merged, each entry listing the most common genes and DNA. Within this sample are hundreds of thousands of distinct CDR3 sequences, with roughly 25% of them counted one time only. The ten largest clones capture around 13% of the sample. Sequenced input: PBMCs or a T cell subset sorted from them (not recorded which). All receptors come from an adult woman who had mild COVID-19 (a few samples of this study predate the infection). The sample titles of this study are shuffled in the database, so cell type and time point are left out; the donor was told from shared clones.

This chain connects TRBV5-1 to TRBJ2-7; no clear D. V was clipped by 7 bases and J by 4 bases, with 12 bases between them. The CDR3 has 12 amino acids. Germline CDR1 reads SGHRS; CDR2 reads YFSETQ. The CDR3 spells CASSDGAYEQYF. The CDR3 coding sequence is TGCGCCAGCTCTGACGGCGCTTACGAGCAGTACTTC.

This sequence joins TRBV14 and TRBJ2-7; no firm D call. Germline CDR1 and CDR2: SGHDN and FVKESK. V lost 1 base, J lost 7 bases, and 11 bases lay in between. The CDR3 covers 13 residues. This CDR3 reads CASSQVDWMEQYF. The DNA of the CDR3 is TGTGCCAGCAGCCAAGTTGACTGGATGGAGCAGTACTTC.

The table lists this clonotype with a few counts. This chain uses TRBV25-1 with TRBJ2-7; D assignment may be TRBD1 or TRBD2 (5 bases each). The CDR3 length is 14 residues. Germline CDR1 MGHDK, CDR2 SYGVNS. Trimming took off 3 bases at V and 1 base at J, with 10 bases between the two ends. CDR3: CASSDTGRSYEQYF. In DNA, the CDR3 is TGTGCCAGCAGTGATACGGGACGTTCCTACGAGCAGTACTTC.

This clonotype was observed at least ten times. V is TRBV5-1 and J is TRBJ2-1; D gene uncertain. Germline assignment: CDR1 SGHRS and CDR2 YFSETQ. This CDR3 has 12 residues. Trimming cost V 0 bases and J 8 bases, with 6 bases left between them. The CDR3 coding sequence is TGCGCCAGCAGCTTGGGGCGCGATGAGCAGTTCTTC. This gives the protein CASSLGRDEQFF. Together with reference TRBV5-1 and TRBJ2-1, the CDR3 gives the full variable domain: KAGVTQTPRYLIKTRGQQVTLSCSPISGHRSVSWYQQTPGQGLQFLFEYFSETQRNKGNFPGRFSGRQFSNSRSEMNVSTLELGDSALYLCASSLGRDEQFFGPGTRLTVL.

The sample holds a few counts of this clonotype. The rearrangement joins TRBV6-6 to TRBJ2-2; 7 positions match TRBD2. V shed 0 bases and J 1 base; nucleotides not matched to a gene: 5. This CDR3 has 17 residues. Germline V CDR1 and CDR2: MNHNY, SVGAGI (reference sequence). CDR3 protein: CASSYSLLAGNTGELFF. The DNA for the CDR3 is TGTGCCAGCAGTTACTCGTTGTTAGCGGGGAACACCGGGGAGCTGTTTTTT.

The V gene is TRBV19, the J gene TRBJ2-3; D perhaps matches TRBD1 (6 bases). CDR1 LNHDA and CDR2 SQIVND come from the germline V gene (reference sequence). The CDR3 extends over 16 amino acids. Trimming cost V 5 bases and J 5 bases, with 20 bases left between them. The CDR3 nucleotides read TGTGCCAGTAGTGCCCGGGACACCCACTTGATAGATACGCAGTATTTT. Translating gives CASSARDTHLIDTQYF. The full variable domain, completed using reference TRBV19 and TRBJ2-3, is DGGITQSPKYLFRKEGQNVTLSCEQNLNHDAMYWYRQDPGQGLRLIYYSQIVNDFQKGDIAEGYSVSREKKESFPLTVTSAQKNPTAFYLCASSARDTHLIDTQYFGPGTRLTVL.

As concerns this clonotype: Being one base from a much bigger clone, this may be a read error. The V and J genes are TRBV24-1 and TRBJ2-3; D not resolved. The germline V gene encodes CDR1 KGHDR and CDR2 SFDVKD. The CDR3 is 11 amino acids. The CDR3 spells CATANTDMQYF. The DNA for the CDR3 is TGTGCCACCGCCAACACAGATATGCAGTATTTT.

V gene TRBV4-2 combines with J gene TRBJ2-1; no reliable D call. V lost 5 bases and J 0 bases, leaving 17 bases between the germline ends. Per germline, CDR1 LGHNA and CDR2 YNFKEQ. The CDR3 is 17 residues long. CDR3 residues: CASSRSHPRSSYNEQFF. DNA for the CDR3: TGTGCCAGCAGCAGATCGCATCCCAGGAGCTCCTACAATGAGCAGTTCTTC.

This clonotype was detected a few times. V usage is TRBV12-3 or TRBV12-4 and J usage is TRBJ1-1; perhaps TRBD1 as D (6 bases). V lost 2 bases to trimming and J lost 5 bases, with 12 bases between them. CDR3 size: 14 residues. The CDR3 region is CASSLRGALTEAFF. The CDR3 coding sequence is TGTGCCAGCAGTTTACGGGGGGCTCTGACTGAAGCTTTCTTT.

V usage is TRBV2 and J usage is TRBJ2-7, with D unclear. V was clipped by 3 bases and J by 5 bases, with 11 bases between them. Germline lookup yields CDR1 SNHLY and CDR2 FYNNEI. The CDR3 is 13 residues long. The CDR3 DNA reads TGTGCCAGCAGTGAGCCCTTCGAGGACGAGCAGTACTTC. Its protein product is CASSEPFEDEQYF.

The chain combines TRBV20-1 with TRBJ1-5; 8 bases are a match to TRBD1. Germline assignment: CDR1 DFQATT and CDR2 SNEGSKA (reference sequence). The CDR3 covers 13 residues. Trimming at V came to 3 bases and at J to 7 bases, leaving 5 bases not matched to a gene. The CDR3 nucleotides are TGCAGTGCTAGTACAGGGGGAGGCCAGCCCCAGCATTTT. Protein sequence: CSASTGGGQPQHF.

The CDR3 nucleotides read TGTGCCAGCAGCTTAGTGGGGGCGGGCGACTCCTACGAGCAGTACTTC. Its protein is CASSLVGAGDSYEQYF. V is TRBV7-2 and J is TRBJ2-7, with a tentative D call TRBD1 (6 bases). The CDR3 extends over 16 amino acids. V was cut by 1 base and J by 0 bases, with 13 bases left in between. The germline V gene has CDR1 SGHTA and CDR2 FQGNSA.

The DNA of the CDR3 is TGTGCCAGCAGCTTACGGGGAGTGAGCGGTCCTCGCCTCCTCGATTCTAATCAGCCCCAGCATTTT. Its translation: CASSLRGVSGPRLLDSNQPQHF. The rearrangement links TRBV7-8 to TRBJ1-5; no reliable D call. Trimming left V 2 bases short and J 4 bases short, with 33 bases between. CDR3 length equals 22 residues. CDR1 is SGHVS, CDR2 FQNEAQ, per germline.

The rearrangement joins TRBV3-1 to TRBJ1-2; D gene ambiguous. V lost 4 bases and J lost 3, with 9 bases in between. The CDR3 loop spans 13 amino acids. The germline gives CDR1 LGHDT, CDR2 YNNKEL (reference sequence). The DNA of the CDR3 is TGTGCCAGCAGCCCTCAGGAATACTATGGCTACACCTTC. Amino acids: CASSPQEYYGYTF.

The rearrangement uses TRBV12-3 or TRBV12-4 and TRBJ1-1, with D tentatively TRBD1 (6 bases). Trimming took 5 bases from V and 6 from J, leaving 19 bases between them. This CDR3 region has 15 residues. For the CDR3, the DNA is TGTGCCAGCAGTATTGCGGACAGCCAGTACTCTGAAGCTTTCTTT. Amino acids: CASSIADSQYSEAFF.

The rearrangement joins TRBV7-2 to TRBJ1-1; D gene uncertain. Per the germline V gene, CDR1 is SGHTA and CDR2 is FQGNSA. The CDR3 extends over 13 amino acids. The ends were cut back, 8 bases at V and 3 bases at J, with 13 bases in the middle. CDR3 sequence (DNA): TGTGCCAGCGCCCTCGCGCGGGACACTGAAGCTTTCTTT. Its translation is CASALARDTEAFF.

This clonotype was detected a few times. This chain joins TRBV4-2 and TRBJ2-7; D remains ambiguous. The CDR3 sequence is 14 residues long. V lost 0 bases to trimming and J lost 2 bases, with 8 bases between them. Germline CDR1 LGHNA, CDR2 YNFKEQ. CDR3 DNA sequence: TGTGCCAGCAGCCAAGATGGGCAGGCCTACGAGCAGTACTTC. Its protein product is CASSQDGQAYEQYF.

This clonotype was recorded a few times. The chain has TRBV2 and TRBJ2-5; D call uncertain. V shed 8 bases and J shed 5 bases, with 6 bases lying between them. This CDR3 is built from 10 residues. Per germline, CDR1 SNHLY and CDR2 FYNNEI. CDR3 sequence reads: CASPGETQYF. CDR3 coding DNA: TGTGCCAGCCCCGGGGAGACCCAGTACTTC.

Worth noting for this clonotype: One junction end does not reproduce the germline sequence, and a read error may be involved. CDR3: CAISLVMWGLAGEETQYF. CDR3 DNA: TGTGCCATCAGCTTAGTTATGTGGGGCCTAGCGGGAGAAGAGACCCAGTACTTC. The rearrangement joins TRBV7-2 to TRBJ2-5, with TRBD2 matching over 10 bases. Germline CDR1 is SGHTA and CDR2 is FQGNSA. This CDR3 has 18 residues.

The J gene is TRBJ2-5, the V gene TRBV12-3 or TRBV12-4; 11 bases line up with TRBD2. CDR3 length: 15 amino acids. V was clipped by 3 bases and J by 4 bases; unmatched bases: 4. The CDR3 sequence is CASSFFSGGGETQYF. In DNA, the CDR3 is TGTGCCAGCAGTTTTTTTAGCGGGGGGGGAGAGACCCAGTACTTC.

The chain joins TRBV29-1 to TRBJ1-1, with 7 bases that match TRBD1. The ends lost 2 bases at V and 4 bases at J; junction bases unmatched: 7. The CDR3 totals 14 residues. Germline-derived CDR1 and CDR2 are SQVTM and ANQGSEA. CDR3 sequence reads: CSVENRGRGTEAFF. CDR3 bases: TGCAGCGTTGAAAACAGGGGTCGAGGCACTGAAGCTTTCTTT.

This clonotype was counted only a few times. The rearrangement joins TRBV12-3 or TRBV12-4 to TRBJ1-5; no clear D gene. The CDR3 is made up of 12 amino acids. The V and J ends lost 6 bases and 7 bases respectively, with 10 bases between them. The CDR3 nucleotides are TGTGCCAGCAGGGCCTCAGTCCAGCCCCAGCATTTT. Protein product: CASRASVQPQHF.

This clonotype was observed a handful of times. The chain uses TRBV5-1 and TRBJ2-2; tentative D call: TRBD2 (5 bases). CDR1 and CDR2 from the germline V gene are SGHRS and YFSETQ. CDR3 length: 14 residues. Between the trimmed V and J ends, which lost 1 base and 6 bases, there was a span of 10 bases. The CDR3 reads CASSLNGGPGELFF. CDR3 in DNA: TGCGCCAGCAGCTTGAACGGAGGCCCCGGGGAGCTGTTTTTT.

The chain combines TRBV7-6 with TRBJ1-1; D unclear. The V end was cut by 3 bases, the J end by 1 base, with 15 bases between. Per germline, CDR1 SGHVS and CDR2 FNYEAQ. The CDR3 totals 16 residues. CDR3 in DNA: TGTGCCAGCAGCTTGGGTACAGCCGAATCGAACACTGAAGCTTTCTTT. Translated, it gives CASSLGTAESNTEAFF.

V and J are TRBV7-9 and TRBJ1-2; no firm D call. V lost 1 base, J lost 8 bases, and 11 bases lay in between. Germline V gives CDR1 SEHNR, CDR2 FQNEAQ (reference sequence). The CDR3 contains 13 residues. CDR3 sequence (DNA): TGTGCCAGCAGCTTAGAGTGGGATGGGGGCTACACCTTC. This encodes CASSLEWDGGYTF.

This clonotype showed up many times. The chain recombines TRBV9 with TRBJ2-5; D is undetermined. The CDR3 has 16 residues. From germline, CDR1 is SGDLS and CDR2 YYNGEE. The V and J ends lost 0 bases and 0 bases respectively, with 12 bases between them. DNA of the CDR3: TGTGCCAGCAGCGTAGGTGGGCTTGATAACCAAGAGACCCAGTACTTC. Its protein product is CASSVGGLDNQETQYF.

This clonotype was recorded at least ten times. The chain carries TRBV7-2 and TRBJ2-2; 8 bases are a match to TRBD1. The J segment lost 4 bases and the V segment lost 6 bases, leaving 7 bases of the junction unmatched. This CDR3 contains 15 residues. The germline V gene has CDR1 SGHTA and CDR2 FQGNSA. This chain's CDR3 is CASSPGGGGTGELFF. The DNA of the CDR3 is TGTGCCAGCAGTCCAGGGGGCGGCGGCACCGGGGAGCTGTTTTTT.

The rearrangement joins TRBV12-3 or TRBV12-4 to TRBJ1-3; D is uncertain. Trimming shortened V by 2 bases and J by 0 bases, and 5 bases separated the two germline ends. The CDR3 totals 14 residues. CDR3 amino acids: CASSLILSGNTIYF. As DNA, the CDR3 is TGTGCCAGCAGTTTAATTCTCTCTGGAAACACCATATATTTT.

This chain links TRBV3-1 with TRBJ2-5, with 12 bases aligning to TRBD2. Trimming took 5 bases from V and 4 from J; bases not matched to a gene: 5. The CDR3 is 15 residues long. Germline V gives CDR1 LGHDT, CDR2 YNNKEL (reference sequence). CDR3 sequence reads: CASSAPGLAGETQYF. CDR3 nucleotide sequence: TGTGCCAGCAGCGCTCCGGGACTAGCGGGAGAGACCCAGTACTTC.